This TCR beta chain comes out of a study of blood T cell repertoires in COVID-19. Repertoires were generated with immunoSEQ multiplex PCR, while TCRdb's copy carries only in-frame clones and drops some. The data show roughly 69,000 clones, with approximately 88% seen just once and around 4.5% held by the top ten. This TCR came from a human donor in a cohort sampled during active COVID-19. Sequenced sample: peripheral blood.

The DNA of the CDR3 is TGCAGTGCTAGCCCGGGGTCCGGCTACACCTTC. It yields the protein CSASPGSGYTF. This chain links TRBV20-1 with TRBJ1-2; D is unresolved. This CDR3 has 11 amino acids. Trimming took 3 bases from V and 8 from J, leaving 10 bases between them. The germline V gene has CDR1 DFQATT and CDR2 SNEGSKA (reference sequence).